Presented here are 24 T cell receptor beta chains from one specimen sequenced in a study of CD8 T cells in Susac syndrome. Reverse transcription of roughly 0.45 to 1 ug RNA used random hexamers. MiXCR, run by TCRdb on the immunoSEQ multiplex PCR reads, gives a single entry per CDR3 protein. Among more than 110,000 distinct CDR3 sequences listed, over 85% were seen once. Input material: CD8+ T cells from PBMCs. The receptors originated from a human donor in good health.

The genes are TRBV28 and TRBJ2-2; D is ambiguous. This CDR3 region has 13 residues. Trimming removed 4 bases at V and 6 bases at J, with 9 bases between. Germline values: CDR1 MDHEN, CDR2 SYDVKM. The DNA of the CDR3 is TGTGCCAGCAGTTCCGGTCCACCCGGGGAGCTGTTTTTT. It translates to CASSSGPPGELFF.

V is TRBV20-1 and J is TRBJ2-1, with D possibly matching TRBD1 (6 bases). The CDR3 consists of 15 residues. Germline V lookup: CDR1 DFQATT, CDR2 SNEGSKA (reference sequence). With 6 bases removed from V and 8 bases from J, the gap between germline ends came to 23 bases. The CDR3 DNA reads TGCAGTGCCTCCTCCCGGGACACCTCCTCGGATGAGCAGTTCTTC. Residues: CSASSRDTSSDEQFF.

V usage is TRBV12-3 or TRBV12-4 and J usage is TRBJ2-6, with 7 bases lining up with TRBD1. The CDR3 extends over 15 amino acids. V gave up 5 bases and J gave up 4 bases; unmatched junction bases: 5. In DNA form, the CDR3 reads TGTGCCAGCAGTCTAACAGGGGTGGGGGCCAACGTCCTGACTTTC. It codes for CASSLTGVGANVLTF.

V and J are TRBV7-9 and TRBJ2-2; D tentatively reads TRBD1 or TRBD2 (5 bases each). Germline V gene data show CDR1 as SEHNR and CDR2 as FQNEAQ (reference sequence). Trimming stripped 7 bases from V and 1 base from J, with 10 bases between. The CDR3 consists of 14 residues. As DNA, the CDR3 is TGTGCCAGCAACCCAGGGAGGAACACCGGGGAGCTGTTTTTT. Its protein is CASNPGRNTGELFF.

The rearrangement joins TRBV12-5 to TRBJ1-1, with TRBD1 identical over 7 bases. The germline CDR1 and CDR2 sequences are LGHNT and FRNRAP. CDR3 size: 15 residues. The trim removed 5 bases at V and 5 bases at J, leaving 11 bases unmatched. In nucleotides, the CDR3 is TGTGCTAGTGGTCCCGAGACAGGGTTAGAGACTGAAGCTTTCTTT. It codes for CASGPETGLETEAFF.

The chain carries TRBV10-2 and TRBJ2-1; 7 bases are shared with TRBD2. The junction had 5 bases not matched to a gene; V was cut back by 2 bases and J by 1 base. The CDR3 runs to 16 residues. Germline V gives CDR1 WSHSY, CDR2 SAAADI. The CDR3 DNA reads as TGCGCCAGCAGTGAGAAGACTAGCCGATCCTACAATGAGCAGTTCTTC. Translating it yields CASSEKTSRSYNEQFF.

This clonotype turned up a few times. This chain uses TRBV19 with TRBJ2-7, with D perhaps matching TRBD1 (6 bases). V dropped 5 bases and J dropped 2 bases, with 10 bases sitting between them. Germline assignment: CDR1 LNHDA and CDR2 SQIVND (reference sequence). The CDR3 extends over 13 amino acids. The CDR3 region has the DNA TGTGCCAGTAGTCCGGGACAAACCTACGAGCAGTACTTC. Translated, it gives CASSPGQTYEQYF.

The J gene is TRBJ2-7, the V gene TRBV20-1; D is ambiguous. Germline-derived CDR1 and CDR2 are DFQATT and SNEGSKA (reference sequence). The ends were cut back, 6 bases at V and 0 bases at J, with 15 bases in the middle. The CDR3 contains 14 residues. The CDR3 nucleotides read TGCAGTGCAACCAAGCTTATTAGCTCCTACGAGCAGTACTTC. It specifies CSATKLISSYEQYF.

This chain joins TRBV4-3 and TRBJ2-3, with a tentative D call TRBD1 (5 bases). The CDR3 runs to 14 residues. Germline CDR1 and CDR2: LGHNA and YSLEER. The V end was cut by 0 bases, the J end by 6 bases, with 10 bases between. The chain's CDR3 is CASSQDAPGDTQYF. The CDR3, as DNA: TGCGCCAGCAGCCAAGATGCCCCAGGGGATACGCAGTATTTT.

The gene calls are TRBV20-1 and TRBJ2-1, with TRBD2 matching 9 bases. Germline lookup yields CDR1 DFQATT and CDR2 SNEGSKA (reference sequence). This CDR3 is built from 16 residues. The trim removed 5 bases at V and 0 bases at J, leaving 8 bases unmatched. The CDR3 here is CSAPGLAYGSYNEQFF. The CDR3 nucleotides are TGCAGTGCTCCGGGACTAGCTTACGGCTCCTACAATGAGCAGTTCTTC.

The V call is TRBV2, the J call TRBJ2-1; the D is unclear. Trimming removed 6 bases at V and 4 bases at J, with 4 bases between. Germline CDR1 and CDR2: SNHLY and FYNNEI. The CDR3 contains 11 residues. The CDR3 coding sequence is TGTGCCAGCAGGGCGTACAATGAGCAGTTCTTC. Translated: CASRAYNEQFF. Based on the CDR3 plus reference TRBV2 and TRBJ2-1, the full variable domain is EPEVTQTPSHQVTQMGQEVILRCVPISNHLYFYWYRQILGQKVEFLVSFYNNEISEKSEIFDDQFSVERPDGSNFTLKIRSTKLEDSAMYFCASRAYNEQFFGPGTRLTVL.

The chain has TRBV9 and TRBJ2-3; 7 bases fit TRBD2. The CDR3 runs to 16 residues. V was pared by 0 bases and J by 4 bases, with 8 bases of the junction left unmatched. Germline V gene data show CDR1 as SGDLS and CDR2 as YYNGEE. CDR3: CASSVEAGVEADTQYF. In nucleotides, the CDR3 is TGTGCCAGCAGCGTAGAGGCGGGAGTGGAGGCAGATACGCAGTATTTT.

The chain uses TRBV7-9 and TRBJ2-7; D unresolved. V lost 2 bases to trimming and J lost 6 bases, with 8 bases between them. This CDR3 has 12 residues. Germline V gives CDR1 SEHNR, CDR2 FQNEAQ (reference sequence). The DNA of the CDR3 is TGTGCCAGCAGCTTACTGCTGTTCGAGCAGTACTTC. Residues: CASSLLLFEQYF.

The count of this clonotype is one. The CDR3 spells CSARDLAGGNTEAFF. The DNA of the CDR3 is TGCAGTGCTAGAGATCTGGCAGGGGGCAACACTGAAGCTTTCTTT. The rearrangement joins TRBV20-1 to TRBJ1-1, with TRBD1 identical over 8 bases. Losses at the gene ends were 0 bases for V and 2 bases for J; bases not matched to a gene: 5. Germline V gene lookup returns CDR1 DFQATT and CDR2 SNEGSKA (reference sequence). This CDR3 has 15 residues.

The V and J genes are TRBV10-3 and TRBJ2-7; D gene unclear. The V gene lost 3 bases and the J gene lost 0 bases, with 3 bases spanning the gap. Germline CDR1 reads ENHRY; CDR2 reads SYGVKD. This CDR3 contains 12 residues. Here the CDR3 DNA reads TGTGCCATCAGTGACAGCTCCTACGAGCAGTACTTC. This encodes CAISDSSYEQYF.

CDR3 in DNA: TGTGCCAGCCGCGGCCCTAACTATGGCTACACCTTC. Translating it yields CASRGPNYGYTF. V gene TRBV5-6 combines with J gene TRBJ1-2, with D unresolved. V lost 7 bases, J lost 0 bases, and 7 bases lay in between. Germline V gene sequence: CDR1 SGHDT, CDR2 YYEEEE. The CDR3 is 12 amino acids.

This sequence joins TRBV27 and TRBJ2-1; 11 bases are shared with TRBD1. Germline CDR1 MNHEY, CDR2 SMNVEV (reference sequence). J gave up 11 bases and V 8 bases, and 14 bases lay outside the gene matches. The CDR3 sequence is 15 residues long. The CDR3: CASATGTGGGKKQFF. The CDR3 nucleotides are TGTGCCAGCGCAACCGGGACAGGGGGAGGAAAAAAGCAGTTCTTC.

This rearrangement joins TRBV7-9 to TRBJ2-1; 7 positions agree with TRBD2. The trim removed 4 bases at V and 8 bases at J, leaving 8 bases unmatched. The CDR3 sequence is 14 residues long. Germline loops: CDR1 SEHNR, CDR2 FQNEAQ (reference sequence). DNA of the CDR3: TGTGCCAGCAGCTATCAGACTAGCTATGATGAGCAGTTCTTC. Its protein is CASSYQTSYDEQFF.

The rearrangement uses TRBV9 and TRBJ2-3; no clear D. V lost 0 bases and J lost 4, with 9 bases in between. The germline V gene has CDR1 SGDLS and CDR2 YYNGEE. The CDR3 totals 14 residues. The CDR3 nucleotides are TGTGCCAGCAGCGTAGGAGGACGGCCAGATACGCAGTATTTT. Residues: CASSVGGRPDTQYF.

The chain employs TRBV15 and TRBJ2-7; 16 bases fit TRBD2. CDR3 length equals 15 residues. Losses at the gene ends were 7 bases for V and 7 bases for J; bases not matched to a gene: 7. The germline CDR1 and CDR2 sequences are LNHNV and YYDKDF (reference sequence). CDR3 nucleotide sequence: TGTGCCACCACCTCGGGACTAGCGGGAGGGAGGGAGCAGTACTTC. Translated: CATTSGLAGGREQYF.

The genes are TRBV29-1 and TRBJ2-3; maybe TRBD1 (6 bases). In germline, CDR1 is SQVTM, CDR2 ANQGSEA. The CDR3 is 14 residues long. Trimming cost V 7 bases and J 2 bases, with 16 bases left between them. The CDR3 loop is CSGRTVYNTDTQYF. Written as DNA, the CDR3 is TGCAGCGGCCGGACAGTATACAACACAGATACGCAGTATTTT.

This clonotype was counted a single time. The chain has TRBV29-1 and TRBJ1-4; no clear D gene. This CDR3 has 13 residues. The V and J ends lost 0 bases and 11 bases respectively, with 13 bases between them. Germline assignment: CDR1 SQVTM and CDR2 ANQGSEA. The CDR3 DNA follows: TGCAGCGTTGAAGATCCTCGGGGAGGGAAACTGTTTTTT. Translation gives CSVEDPRGGKLFF.

V and J are TRBV28 and TRBJ2-7; no definite D call. Germline CDR1 reads MDHEN; CDR2 reads SYDVKM. Trimming took off 5 bases at V and 4 bases at J, with 9 bases between the two ends. This CDR3 has 12 amino acids. CDR3 in DNA: TGTGCCAGCAGTAGTCGAATATACGAGCAGTACTTC. This sequence encodes CASSSRIYEQYF.

The gene calls are TRBV11-1 and TRBJ1-1; D call uncertain. V shed 1 base and J shed 0 bases, with 9 bases lying between them. Germline V gene lookup returns CDR1 SGHAT and CDR2 FQDESV (reference sequence). The CDR3 has 15 residues. The CDR3 nucleotides read TGTGCCAGCAGCTTAGGTACCAGAATGAACACTGAAGCTTTCTTT. Translation gives CASSLGTRMNTEAFF.